What follows are 21 T cell receptor beta chains derived from one specimen sequenced in a study of control samples from healthy donors and cancer patients. Generated by immunoSEQ multiplex PCR, the TCRdb table keeps only in-frame clones and is missing some. The top ten hold roughly 9.8% of the sample, which has about 92,000 clones, around 80% seen once. Sequenced input: blood. These receptors came from a woman aged 55-69 years in good health.

The V call is TRBV19, the J call TRBJ2-6; no reliable D call. V dropped 5 bases and J dropped 4 bases, with 15 bases sitting between them. CDR1 LNHDA and CDR2 SQIVND come from the germline V gene (reference sequence). The CDR3 consists of 16 residues. This CDR3 reads CASSPAVPSGANVLTF. CDR3 sequence (DNA): TGTGCCAGTAGTCCAGCCGTCCCCTCGGGGGCCAACGTCCTGACTTTC.

The chain employs TRBV18 and TRBJ2-2, with D possibly matching TRBD2 (6 bases). The CDR3 totals 16 residues. V was cut by 0 bases and J by 0 bases, with 8 bases left in between. Germline V gives CDR1 KGHSH, CDR2 LQKENI. The CDR3 DNA reads as TGTGCCAGCTCACCACCGGGGGGTCCGAACACCGGGGAGCTGTTTTTT. It yields the protein CASSPPGGPNTGELFF.

This chain joins TRBV27 and TRBJ1-1, with a possible D match to TRBD1 (5 bases). The CDR3 has 16 residues. Germline V gene sequence: CDR1 MNHEY, CDR2 SMNVEV (reference sequence). Deletions cut 6 bases from V and 6 bases from J, with 23 bases between. The CDR3 loop reads CASRPGQGAGYPEAFF. The CDR3 nucleotides read TGTGCCAGCAGACCCGGGCAGGGAGCAGGGTACCCTGAAGCTTTCTTT.

The J gene is TRBJ2-7, the V gene TRBV16, with a weak D call TRBD2 (5 bases). CDR3 length equals 15 residues. With 4 bases removed from V and 3 bases from J, the gap between germline ends came to 16 bases. Looked up from germline, CDR1 is KGHSY and CDR2 is FQNENV. The CDR3 nucleotides read TGTGCCAGCAGCCCGTTGGAGGCTGTCGACTACGAGCAGTACTTC. Its translation: CASSPLEAVDYEQYF.

V is TRBV11-2 and J is TRBJ2-3; 8 bases agree with TRBD2. Germline values: CDR1 SGHAT, CDR2 FQNNGV. With V trimmed by 0 bases and J by 2 bases, 7 bases remained unmatched. The CDR3 totals 17 residues. Here the CDR3 DNA reads TGTGCCAGCAGCTTAGATACAGCGGGGGCCCTCACAGATACGCAGTATTTT. This encodes CASSLDTAGALTDTQYF.

The chain recombines TRBV10-3 with TRBJ1-6; D is uncertain. Germline V gene lookup returns CDR1 ENHRY and CDR2 SYGVKD. With 2 bases removed from V and 6 bases from J, the gap between germline ends came to 5 bases. CDR3 length: 13 residues. The CDR3 spells CAISEQTNSPLHF. In DNA, the CDR3 is TGTGCCATCAGTGAGCAGACTAATTCACCCCTCCACTTT.

This clone was detected once. V and J are TRBV5-1 and TRBJ2-7; either TRBD1 or TRBD2 may supply D (5 bases each). Germline assignment: CDR1 SGHRS and CDR2 YFSETQ. This CDR3 contains 16 residues. V dropped 1 base and J dropped 6 bases, with 20 bases sitting between them. For the CDR3, the DNA is TGCGCCAGCAGCTTGATCCGGGACGAGATTCCCCGCGAGCAGTACTTC. It yields the protein CASSLIRDEIPREQYF. Using reference TRBV5-1 and TRBJ2-7 for the parts outside the CDR3, the full variable domain is KAGVTQTPRYLIKTRGQQVTLSCSPISGHRSVSWYQQTPGQGLQFLFEYFSETQRNKGNFPGRFSGRQFSNSRSEMNVSTLELGDSALYLCASSLIRDEIPREQYFGPGTRLTVT.

The J gene is TRBJ1-1, the V gene TRBV27; D perhaps matches TRBD1 (5 bases). V was pared by 2 bases and J by 2 bases, with 12 bases between. Germline lookup yields CDR1 MNHEY and CDR2 SMNVEV (reference sequence). The CDR3 has 15 residues. The CDR3 sequence is CASSLTGRANTEAFF. The CDR3 coding sequence is TGTGCCAGCAGTTTAACGGGCAGGGCTAACACTGAAGCTTTCTTT.

This chain uses TRBV19 with TRBJ2-1; 9 bases are a match to TRBD2. The CDR3 has 15 residues. V shed 1 base and J 7 bases; nucleotides not matched to a gene: 5. Germline lookup yields CDR1 LNHDA and CDR2 SQIVND (reference sequence). The CDR3, as DNA: TGTGCCAGTAGTATAGTTGCGGGGGGGCCGAATGAGCAGTTCTTC. Residues: CASSIVAGGPNEQFF.

This clone was seen more than once but under ten times. The chain carries TRBV5-1 and TRBJ2-5; D tentatively reads TRBD1 or TRBD2 (7 bases each). The V gene lost 3 bases and the J gene lost 5 bases, with 14 bases spanning the gap. Germline V gene sequence: CDR1 SGHRS, CDR2 YFSETQ. The CDR3 has 14 amino acids. CDR3 residues: CASSSWGGQETQYF. Here the CDR3 DNA reads TGCGCCAGCAGCTCATGGGGGGGACAGGAGACCCAGTACTTC.

This clone was counted a single time. The chain employs TRBV29-1 and TRBJ2-7; D possibly corresponds to TRBD2 (6 bases). V lost 6 bases, J lost 3 bases, and 15 bases lay in between. Germline loops: CDR1 SQVTM, CDR2 ANQGSEA. CDR3 length: 13 residues. CDR3 DNA: TGCAGCGTCCGCCGGGACTCACTCTACGAGCAGTACTTC. Its translation: CSVRRDSLYEQYF.

CDR3 DNA: TGTGCCATCAGTGGCGCGGGGGGGCCCGGGGAGCTGTTTTTT. Amino acid sequence: CAISGAGGPGELFF. The V call is TRBV10-3, the J call TRBJ2-2; 9 bases are shared with TRBD2. In germline, CDR1 is ENHRY, CDR2 SYGVKD. J was trimmed by 6 bases and V by 4 bases; bases with no gene match: 3. CDR3 length equals 14 residues.

The chain uses TRBV7-9 and TRBJ2-6; D unclear. Germline V CDR1 and CDR2: SEHNR, FQNEAQ (reference sequence). CDR3 size: 16 residues. V shed 7 bases and J shed 0 bases, with 13 bases lying between them. In nucleotides, the CDR3 is TGTGCCAGCACCCCGACATTGGGCTCTGGGGCCAACGTCCTGACTTTC. This gives the protein CASTPTLGSGANVLTF. Based on the CDR3 plus reference TRBV7-9 and TRBJ2-6, the full variable domain is DTGVSQNPRHKITKRGQNVTFRCDPISEHNRLYWYRQTLGQGPEFLTYFQNEAQLEKSRLLSDRFSAERPKGSFSTLEIQRTEQGDSAMYLCASTPTLGSGANVLTFGAGSRLTVL.

This clone has just a few counts. The chain joins TRBV19 to TRBJ2-1; tentative D call: TRBD2 (6 bases). The CDR3 is made up of 15 amino acids. V shed 1 base and J shed 4 bases, with 11 bases lying between them. Germline V gene sequence: CDR1 LNHDA, CDR2 SQIVND (reference sequence). For the CDR3, the DNA is TGTGCCAGTAGTATAGCAGCTAGCGAGTACAATGAGCAGTTCTTC. Translated, it gives CASSIAASEYNEQFF. The variable domain in full, completed from reference TRBV19 and TRBJ2-1, reads DGGITQSPKYLFRKEGQNVTLSCEQNLNHDAMYWYRQDPGQGLRLIYYSQIVNDFQKGDIAEGYSVSREKKESFPLTVTSAQKNPTAFYLCASSIAASEYNEQFFGPGTRLTVL.

V gene TRBV11-2 combines with J gene TRBJ2-1, with TRBD1 matching over 9 bases. With V trimmed by 1 base and J by 7 bases, 8 bases remained unmatched. Germline loops: CDR1 SGHAT, CDR2 FQNNGV. The CDR3 sequence is 16 residues long. DNA for the CDR3: TGTGCCAGCAGCTTAGGGGGGACAGGGACGAGAAATGAGCAGTTCTTC. Its translation: CASSLGGTGTRNEQFF.

The genes are TRBV7-2 and TRBJ2-1; TRBD2 agrees at 12 bases. This CDR3 is built from 16 residues. From germline, CDR1 is SGHTA and CDR2 FQGNSA. Trimming at V came to 7 bases and at J to 0 bases, leaving 4 bases not matched to a gene. The CDR3 protein is CASTTSGGYSYNEQFF. CDR3 in DNA: TGTGCCAGCACAACTAGCGGGGGGTACTCCTACAATGAGCAGTTCTTC.

This clone was observed once. The V gene is TRBV5-5, the J gene TRBJ2-7; the match to TRBD1 covers 8 bases. V trimming: 4 bases; J trimming: 3 bases; junction bases outside the gene matches: 6. The V gene's germline CDR1 is SGHKS and CDR2 YYEKEE (reference sequence). This CDR3 region has 14 residues. The CDR3 loop reads CASSPGQGGYEQYF. CDR3 nucleotide sequence: TGTGCCAGCAGCCCTGGACAGGGAGGCTACGAGCAGTACTTC.

This chain connects TRBV12-3 or TRBV12-4 to TRBJ1-1, with D tentatively TRBD1 (5 bases). The CDR3 loop spans 13 amino acids. Trimming removed 3 bases from V and 6 bases from J, with 11 bases in between. CDR3 sequence (DNA): TGTGCCAGCAGTTTTTACGCGACAGCTGAAGCTTTCTTT. Translating gives CASSFYATAEAFF.

This clone was counted once. This chain connects TRBV28 to TRBJ1-1, with D uncertain. Trimming took off 5 bases at V and 0 bases at J, with 16 bases between the two ends. From germline, CDR1 is MDHEN and CDR2 SYDVKM. CDR3 length equals 16 residues. For the CDR3, the DNA is TGTGCCAGCAGTACCGTGGCACAGTTCATGAACACTGAAGCTTTCTTT. This gives the protein CASSTVAQFMNTEAFF.

The chain has TRBV10-3 and TRBJ1-3; the D gene is possibly TRBD1 (5 bases). CDR1 is ENHRY, CDR2 SYGVKD, per germline. The V end lost 8 bases, the J end lost 0 bases, and 8 bases lay between the germline ends. The CDR3 has 13 residues. The DNA for the CDR3 is TGTGCCATCGGACACCTCTCTGGAAACACCATATATTTT. Translated, it gives CAIGHLSGNTIYF.

This clone was recorded many times. The chain recombines TRBV27 with TRBJ2-2; 7 bases match TRBD2. This CDR3 spans 13 amino acids. The trim removed 6 bases at V and 6 bases at J, leaving 4 bases unmatched. The V gene's germline CDR1 is MNHEY and CDR2 SMNVEV (reference sequence). CDR3: CASRRESSGELFF. The CDR3, as DNA: TGTGCCAGCAGGCGGGAGAGTTCCGGGGAGCTGTTTTTT.